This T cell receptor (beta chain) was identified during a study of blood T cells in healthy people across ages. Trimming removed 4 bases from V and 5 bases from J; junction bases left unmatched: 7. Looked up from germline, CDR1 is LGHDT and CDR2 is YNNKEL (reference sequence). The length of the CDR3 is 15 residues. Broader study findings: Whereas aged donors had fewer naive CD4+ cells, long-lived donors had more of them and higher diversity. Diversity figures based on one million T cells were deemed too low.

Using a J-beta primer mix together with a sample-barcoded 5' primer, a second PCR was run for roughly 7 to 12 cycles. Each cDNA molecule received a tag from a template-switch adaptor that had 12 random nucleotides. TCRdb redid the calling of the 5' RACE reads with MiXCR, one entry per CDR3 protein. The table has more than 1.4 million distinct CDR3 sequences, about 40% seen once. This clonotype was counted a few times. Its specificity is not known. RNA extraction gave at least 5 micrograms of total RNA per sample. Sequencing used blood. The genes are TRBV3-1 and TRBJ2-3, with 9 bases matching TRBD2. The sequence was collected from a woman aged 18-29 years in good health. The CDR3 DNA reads TGTGCCAGCAGCCTTAAGCGGGGGGCCGGAGATACGCAGTATTTT. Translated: CASSLKRGAGDTQYF.